This T cell receptor (beta chain) emerged from a study of blood T cell repertoires in COVID-19. Study at large: COVID-19 samples, acute and convalescent, were from the United States, Italy and Spain.

The CDR3 has 16 amino acids. Looked up from germline, CDR1 is KGHSH and CDR2 is LQKENI. The V and J ends lost 3 bases and 2 bases respectively, with 14 bases between them. Profiling relied on immunoSEQ multiplex PCR, and the TCRdb table lists in-frame clones only, not all of them. The repertoire holds some 98,000 clones, 70% to 85% seen once, with about 10% in the top ten. The rearrangement uses TRBV18 and TRBJ2-1; possibly TRBD1 for D (6 bases). The sequence came from a man between 65 and 80 years old with acute or convalescent COVID-19. Sequencing used peripheral blood. CDR3 nucleotide sequence: TGTGCCAGCTCACCTTTGGTACAGGGAGCCTACAATGAGCAGTTCTTC. Translation gives CASSPLVQGAYNEQFF.